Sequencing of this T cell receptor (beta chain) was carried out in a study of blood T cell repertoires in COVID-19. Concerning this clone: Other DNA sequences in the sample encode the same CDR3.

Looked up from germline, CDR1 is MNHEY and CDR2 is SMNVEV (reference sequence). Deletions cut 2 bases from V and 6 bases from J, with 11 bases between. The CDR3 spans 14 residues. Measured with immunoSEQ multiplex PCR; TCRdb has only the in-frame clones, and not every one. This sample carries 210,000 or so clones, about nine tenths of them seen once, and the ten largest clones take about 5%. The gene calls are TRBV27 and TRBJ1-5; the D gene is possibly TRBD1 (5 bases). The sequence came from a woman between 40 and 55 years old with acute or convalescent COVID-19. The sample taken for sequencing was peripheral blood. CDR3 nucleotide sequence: TGTGCCAGCAGTTTACAGGGCGTCGGTCAGCCCCAGCATTTT. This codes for CASSLQGVGQPQHF.